The entry that follows covers one T cell receptor beta chain sequence. Its matching antigen is unknown. The data originate from a study of PD-1 blockade in classical Hodgkin lymphoma. The study, taken as a whole, reports: The study found complete responders had baseline diversity similar to newly diagnosed patients.

TCRdb's copy holds only in-frame clones and misses some; the assay was immunoSEQ multiplex PCR. The table lists almost 100,000 clones, 92% of them singletons. V was pared by 3 bases and J by 6 bases, with 8 bases of the junction left unmatched. The CDR3 consists of 15 residues. Germline assignment: CDR1 SGHVS and CDR2 FQNEAQ. All patients experienced relapse after autologous stem cell transplantation, and brentuximab vedotin exposure was variable. The TCR sequence derives from a human donor with classical Hodgkin lymphoma. The source was peripheral blood mononuclear cells (PBMCs), collected at baseline. J is TRBJ1-5 and V is TRBV7-8; 7 bases agree with TRBD1. The CDR3 DNA reads as TGTGCCAGCAGCTTGGAACGAGGGGGCGGTCAGCCCCAGCATTTT. Translation: CASSLERGGGQPQHF. The variable domain in full, completed from reference TRBV7-8 and TRBJ1-5, reads GAGVSQSPRYKVAKRGQDVALRCDPISGHVSLFWYQQALGQGPEFLTYFQNEAQLDKSGLPSDRFFAERPEGSVSTLKIQRTQQEDSAVYLCASSLERGGGQPQHFGDGTRLSIL.